Listed below are T cell receptor beta chains from one sample, sequenced in a study of cytomegalovirus exposure and HLA in healthy donors. Libraries were prepared by immunoSEQ multiplex PCR; TCRdb keeps only in-frame clonotypes and omits some of them. This sample has 150,000 to 200,000 clones, with around 84% found just once. Sequencing used PBMCs. These receptors were taken from a middle-aged woman in good health and CMV-seronegative. The CDR3 runs from the conserved cysteine through the conserved F or W. The order of the fields is CDR3 length, J gene, V gene, CDR3 protein.

CDR3 length: 14
J gene: TRBJ1-5
V gene: TRBV2
CDR3 protein: CATRRGGRNQPQHF

CDR3 length: 17
J gene: TRBJ2-3
V gene: TRBV6-1
CDR3 protein: CASSEARLAGVTDTQYF

CDR3 length: 12
J gene: TRBJ1-2
V gene: TRBV2
CDR3 protein: CASIREDYDYTF

CDR3 length: 13
J gene: TRBJ2-7
V gene: TRBV2
CDR3 protein: CASIEGADYEQYF

CDR3 length: 15
J gene: TRBJ2-5
V gene: TRBV4-1
CDR3 protein: CASSQVRGGQETQYF

CDR3 length: 13
J gene: TRBJ1-1
V gene: TRBV5-1
CDR3 protein: CASSLRENTEAFF

CDR3 length: 16
J gene: TRBJ1-1
V gene: TRBV5-1
CDR3 protein: CASSYGHGGPNTEAFF

CDR3 length: 13
J gene: TRBJ2-7
V gene: TRBV5-1
CDR3 protein: CASSWTGLDEQYF

CDR3 length: 15
J gene: TRBJ1-4
V gene: TRBV7-9
CDR3 protein: CASSDRDRSNEKLFF

CDR3 length: 15
J gene: TRBJ2-1
V gene: TRBV19
CDR3 protein: CASSILAGNVVEQFF

CDR3 length: 13
J gene: TRBJ2-7
V gene: TRBV10-2
CDR3 protein: CASSDGGAYEQYF

CDR3 length: 15
J gene: TRBJ1-1
V gene: TRBV4-2
CDR3 protein: CASSQTGQGNTEAFF

CDR3 length: 15
J gene: TRBJ1-1
V gene: TRBV7-9
CDR3 protein: CASSLDPGVNTEAFF

CDR3 length: 16
J gene: TRBJ2-3
V gene: TRBV9
CDR3 protein: CASSVGPSGGTDTQYF

CDR3 length: 13
J gene: TRBJ2-5
V gene: TRBV5-1
CDR3 protein: CASSFGQQETQYF

CDR3 length: 13
J gene: TRBJ1-5
V gene: TRBV2
CDR3 protein: CASSADRDQPQHF

CDR3 length: 13
J gene: TRBJ2-5
V gene: TRBV21-1
CDR3 protein: CASSKERQGAFNF

CDR3 length: 15
J gene: TRBJ1-3
V gene: TRBV6-1
CDR3 protein: CASISRGGSQNTIYF

CDR3 length: 13
J gene: -
V gene: TRBV6-6
CDR3 protein: CASKEGGAYEQYF

CDR3 length: 14
J gene: TRBJ1-2
V gene: TRBV5-1
CDR3 protein: CASSPKEGYYGYTF

CDR3 length: 17
J gene: TRBJ2-4
V gene: TRBV4-1
CDR3 protein: CASSQPLGGGYGNIQYF

CDR3 length: 12
J gene: TRBJ2-7
V gene: TRBV7-9
CDR3 protein: CSSSWDYYEQYF

CDR3 length: 17
J gene: TRBJ1-1
V gene: TRBV29-1
CDR3 protein: CSVGDEGHGPFHTEAFF

CDR3 length: 17
J gene: TRBJ1-2
V gene: TRBV5-1
CDR3 protein: CASSPTQPTGGLYGYTF

CDR3 length: 12
J gene: TRBJ2-1
V gene: TRBV19
CDR3 protein: CASSKYYNEQFF

CDR3 length: 16
J gene: TRBJ2-5
V gene: TRBV7-9
CDR3 protein: CASSLGRQVPGETQYF

CDR3 length: 17
J gene: TRBJ2-3
V gene: TRBV7-9
CDR3 protein: CASSLTGGGAVTDTQYF

CDR3 length: 17
J gene: TRBJ2-3
V gene: TRBV4-1
CDR3 protein: CASSQKREGGQTDTQYF

CDR3 length: 16
J gene: TRBJ1-4
V gene: TRBV5-1
CDR3 protein: CASSLNGQGAVEKLFF

CDR3 length: 13
J gene: TRBJ1-2
V gene: TRBV14
CDR3 protein: CASSHGTAYGYTF

CDR3 length: 13
J gene: TRBJ2-3
V gene: TRBV19
CDR3 protein: CASREGLTDTQYF